This T cell receptor (beta chain) was identified in a study of vaccination and CD4 T cells after COVID-19. Study in general: The convalescent group had six males, four females, seven Caucasians, two Asians, one multiracial. Median time from COVID diagnosis to post-COVID sampling was roughly 100 days (35 to 161). Notes on the study in general: In convalescent patients, 304 of 307 vaccine-specific clones were spike mono-reactive. Looking at convalescent patients, a median around 89% of reactive clones were present only post-vaccination.

As to this clonotype: Its antigen is not known.

The V gene's germline CDR1 is MNHNS and CDR2 SASEGT. This CDR3 has 13 residues. Trimming took off 6 bases at V and 2 bases at J, with 10 bases between the two ends. A single record per CDR3 protein comes from TCRdb applying MiXCR to the PCR reads. The sample carries tens of thousands of distinct CDR3 sequences, 50% to 65% recorded once. The source material was CD4+ T cells from blood, sampled before SARS-CoV-2 vaccination. This clonotype was sampled from a human donor who had recovered from COVID-19. The rearrangement joins TRBV6-1 to TRBJ1-2; no clear D. The CDR3 is CASSLDGNYGYTF. The DNA for the CDR3 is TGTGCCAGCAGCCTAGACGGGAACTATGGCTACACCTTC.